The clone carrying this T cell receptor (beta chain) was seen once. Its antigen is unidentified. The entry originates in a study of radiotherapy plus CTLA-4 blockade in lung cancer. Looking at the study overall: An objective response was seen in 15% to 20% of patients, and disease control in less than 40%.

General observations from the study: TCR clones originating in tumors grew in number in blood after radiotherapy plus ipilimumab. According to reports, early shifts in blood T cell clones, alongside interferon-beta, forecast response most accurately.

The method was immunoSEQ multiplex PCR; TCRdb's version includes in-frame clones alone and lacks a portion of them. The sample has over 14,000 clones, about 70% seen once; the top ten hold around 46%. Per germline, CDR1 LNHDA and CDR2 SQIVND (reference sequence). The CDR3 has 15 residues. Trimming took 3 bases from V and 1 from J, leaving 12 bases between them. The study treated chemo-refractory metastatic non-small-cell lung cancer patients with focal radiation plus ipilimumab CTLA-4 blockade. The sequence was collected from a human donor with non-small cell lung cancer whose response to radiotherapy plus ipilimumab could not be evaluated. The rearrangement joins TRBV19 to TRBJ1-1; the D gene is possibly TRBD1 (6 bases). Sequences were derived from peripheral blood, sampled from a patient treated with radiotherapy plus ipilimumab. The CDR3 region has the DNA TGTGCCAGTAGTATGATCCAGGGACAGAACACTGAAGCTTTCTTT. Translated: CASSMIQGQNTEAFF.